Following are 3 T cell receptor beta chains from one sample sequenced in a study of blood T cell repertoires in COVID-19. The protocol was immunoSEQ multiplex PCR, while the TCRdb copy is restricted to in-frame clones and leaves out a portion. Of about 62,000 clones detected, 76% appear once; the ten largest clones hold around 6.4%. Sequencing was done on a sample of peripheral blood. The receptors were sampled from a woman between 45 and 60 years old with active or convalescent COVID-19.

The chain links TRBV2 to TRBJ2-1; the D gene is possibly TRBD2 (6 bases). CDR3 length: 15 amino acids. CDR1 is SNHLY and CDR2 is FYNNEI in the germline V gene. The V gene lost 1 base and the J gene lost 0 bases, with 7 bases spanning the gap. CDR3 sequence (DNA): TGTGCCAGCAGTGAAGACGGGAGCTCCTACAATGAGCAGTTCTTC. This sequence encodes CASSEDGSSYNEQFF.

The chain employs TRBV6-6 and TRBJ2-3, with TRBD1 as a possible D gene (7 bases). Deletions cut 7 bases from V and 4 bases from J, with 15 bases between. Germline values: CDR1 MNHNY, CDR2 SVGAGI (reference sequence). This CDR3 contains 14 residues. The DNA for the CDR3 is TGTGCCAGCAACACAGGGGAGGAGGCAGATACGCAGTATTTT. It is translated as CASNTGEEADTQYF.

The CDR3 nucleotides read TGCAGCGTTCGAGCGGGGGCGGAGGGTCAGCCCCAGCATTTT. It yields the protein CSVRAGAEGQPQHF. The chain employs TRBV29-1 and TRBJ1-5; D may be TRBD1 (6 bases). The CDR3 totals 14 residues. V was clipped by 5 bases and J by 6 bases, with 17 bases between them. CDR1 and CDR2 (germline): SQVTM, ANQGSEA.